The 16 T cell receptor beta chains given below trace back to one sample, sequenced in a study of T cell responses to AZD1222 COVID-19 vaccine. Measured with immunoSEQ multiplex PCR; TCRdb has only the in-frame clones, and not every one. The sample holds under 200,000 clones, roughly 92% seen once. The source material was peripheral blood, sampled on day 0 of AZD1222 vaccination. The source is an adult in good health.

This chain joins TRBV3-1 (or the pseudogene TRBV3-2) and TRBJ1-6; D call uncertain. V was cut by 1 base and J by 7 bases, with 17 bases left in between. The CDR3 is made up of 17 amino acids. Per the germline V gene, CDR1 is LGHDT and CDR2 is YNNKEL (reference sequence). The CDR3 loop reads CASSQAVSQRTNSPLHF. The CDR3 coding sequence is TGTGCCAGCAGCCAAGCTGTCAGTCAGAGGACCAATTCACCCCTCCACTTT.

The gene calls are TRBV14 and TRBJ1-4; D gene ambiguous. The germline V and J ends were trimmed by 1 base and 11 bases, with 11 bases remaining between them. The CDR3 runs 13 residues. Germline V gives CDR1 SGHDN, CDR2 FVKESK. The CDR3 sequence: CASSQAAGGKLFF. As DNA, the CDR3 is TGTGCCAGCAGCCAAGCAGCGGGCGGGAAACTGTTTTTT.

The gene calls are TRBV19 and TRBJ2-7; D gene unclear. The V gene's germline CDR1 is LNHDA and CDR2 SQIVND (reference sequence). The CDR3 totals 16 residues. V shed 5 bases and J shed 3 bases, with 20 bases lying between them. The CDR3 coding sequence is TGTGCCAGTAGTGCAATCGACCGAGCCAGACACTACGAGCAGTACTTC. This gives the protein CASSAIDRARHYEQYF.

The rearrangement uses TRBV30 and TRBJ2-7, with D hard to call. CDR1 and CDR2 (germline): GTSNPN, SVGIG (reference sequence). The CDR3 sequence is 12 residues long. V was cut by 5 bases and J by 3 bases, with 11 bases left in between. DNA for the CDR3: TGTGCCTGGGGTATGGGCCTCTACGAGCAGTACTTC. The encoded protein is CAWGMGLYEQYF.

The chain has TRBV10-3 and TRBJ2-1, with D maybe TRBD2 (6 bases). V lost 8 bases, J lost 7 bases, and 12 bases lay in between. The CDR3 contains 12 residues. Germline CDR1 ENHRY, CDR2 SYGVKD. CDR3 amino acids: CAIGDLPNEQFF. Written as DNA, the CDR3 is TGTGCCATCGGGGACTTACCTAATGAGCAGTTCTTC.

The gene calls are TRBV25-1 and TRBJ2-1, with TRBD2 identical over 9 bases. With V trimmed by 4 bases and J by 4 bases, 5 bases remained unmatched. The V gene's germline CDR1 is MGHDK and CDR2 SYGVNS. The CDR3 covers 15 residues. CDR3 sequence (DNA): TGTGCCAGCAGTGCCCTGACTAGCGGATACAATGAGCAGTTCTTC. Translating gives CASSALTSGYNEQFF. Combining the CDR3 with reference TRBV25-1 and TRBJ2-1 gives the whole variable domain EADIYQTPRYLVIGTGKKITLECSQTMGHDKMYWYQQDPGMELHLIHYSYGVNSTEKGDLSSESTVSRIRTEHFPLTLESARPSHTSQYLCASSALTSGYNEQFFGPGTRLTVL.

The CDR3 here is CASSEATGGYGYTF. The CDR3 DNA is TGTGCCAGCAGTGAAGCAACAGGTGGCTATGGCTACACCTTC. The chain has TRBV6-1 and TRBJ1-2, with D perhaps matching TRBD1 (5 bases). The CDR3 sequence is 14 residues long. From germline, CDR1 is MNHNS and CDR2 SASEGT. V lost 0 bases, J lost 4 bases, and 9 bases lay in between.

V is TRBV6-5 and J is TRBJ2-3; the D is unclear. Deletions cut 7 bases from V and 1 base from J, with 9 bases between. The CDR3 covers 13 residues. CDR1 MNHEY and CDR2 SVGAGI come from the germline V gene. Here the CDR3 DNA reads TGTGCCAGCACCCGGGCAGGCACAGATACGCAGTATTTT. Translated: CASTRAGTDTQYF.

The chain is built from TRBV5-4 and TRBJ2-2; TRBD2 matches 8 bases. Germline V gene sequence: CDR1 SGHNT, CDR2 YYREEE (reference sequence). Trimming at V came to 3 bases and at J to 6 bases, leaving 4 bases not matched to a gene. The CDR3 spans 14 residues. The chain's CDR3 is CASSSGLDAGELFF. DNA of the CDR3: TGTGCCAGCAGCTCGGGACTAGACGCCGGGGAGCTGTTTTTT.

The chain carries TRBV7-9 and TRBJ2-7; 12 bases fit TRBD2. The CDR3 covers 19 residues. The ends lost 2 bases at V and 2 bases at J; junction bases unmatched: 13. Germline V gene lookup returns CDR1 SEHNR and CDR2 FQNEAQ (reference sequence). CDR3 nucleotides: TGTGCCAGCAGCTTAAGAAGGCTAGCGGGAGGGCTAGGTCCCTACGAGCAGTACTTC. As protein: CASSLRRLAGGLGPYEQYF.

The rearrangement joins TRBV10-3 to TRBJ2-1; a weak D match, TRBD2 (5 bases). Germline values: CDR1 ENHRY, CDR2 SYGVKD. Trimming left V 8 bases short and J 8 bases short, with 10 bases between. This CDR3 has 11 amino acids. CDR3 in DNA: TGTGCCATCCTAGCTAGGGATGAGCAGTTCTTC. Its translation is CAILARDEQFF.

V gene TRBV28 combines with J gene TRBJ1-1; 8 bases map to TRBD1. Trimming cost V 2 bases and J 6 bases; bases outside gene matches: 11. Germline CDR1 and CDR2: MDHEN and SYDVKM. This CDR3 has 16 residues. DNA of the CDR3: TGTGCCAGCAGTTTAGATCTTCGTGGACAGGGCCCTGAAGCTTTCTTT. Translating it yields CASSLDLRGQGPEAFF.

The rearrangement uses TRBV5-1 and TRBJ2-3; a weak D match, TRBD1 (6 bases). The CDR3 runs to 15 residues. Germline CDR1 is SGHRS and CDR2 is YFSETQ. Trimming cost V 9 bases and J 3 bases, with 20 bases left between them. The CDR3 region has the DNA TGCGCCACCTCTCCGGAGGACAGTTCGACAGATACGCAGTATTTT. It specifies CATSPEDSSTDTQYF.

The chain is built from TRBV28 and TRBJ2-3; 7 positions match TRBD1. The CDR3 runs to 15 residues. CDR1 MDHEN and CDR2 SYDVKM come from the germline V gene. V trimming: 6 bases; J trimming: 2 bases; junction bases outside the gene matches: 8. The DNA of the CDR3 is TGTGCCAGCAGCCAAGGGGGCTCCTTCACAGATACGCAGTATTTT. Protein sequence: CASSQGGSFTDTQYF.

The rearrangement links TRBV6-2 or TRBV6-3 to TRBJ2-7, with D possibly TRBD2 on 5 matching bases. The length of the CDR3 is 15 residues. Trimming pared 2 bases from V and 2 bases from J, leaving 13 bases between. Germline CDR1 is MNHEY and CDR2 is SVGEGT. The CDR3 is CASSYRTPGAYEQYF. CDR3 DNA: TGTGCCAGCAGTTACCGGACTCCCGGGGCCTACGAGCAGTACTTC.

V usage is TRBV4-1 and J usage is TRBJ1-3, with D unresolved. Trimming stripped 6 bases from V and 2 bases from J, with 11 bases between. Looked up from germline, CDR1 is MGHRA and CDR2 is YSYEKL. The CDR3 has 14 amino acids. The CDR3 loop reads CASSRPGAGNTIYF. For the CDR3, the DNA is TGCGCCAGCAGTCGCCCAGGAGCTGGAAACACCATATATTTT.